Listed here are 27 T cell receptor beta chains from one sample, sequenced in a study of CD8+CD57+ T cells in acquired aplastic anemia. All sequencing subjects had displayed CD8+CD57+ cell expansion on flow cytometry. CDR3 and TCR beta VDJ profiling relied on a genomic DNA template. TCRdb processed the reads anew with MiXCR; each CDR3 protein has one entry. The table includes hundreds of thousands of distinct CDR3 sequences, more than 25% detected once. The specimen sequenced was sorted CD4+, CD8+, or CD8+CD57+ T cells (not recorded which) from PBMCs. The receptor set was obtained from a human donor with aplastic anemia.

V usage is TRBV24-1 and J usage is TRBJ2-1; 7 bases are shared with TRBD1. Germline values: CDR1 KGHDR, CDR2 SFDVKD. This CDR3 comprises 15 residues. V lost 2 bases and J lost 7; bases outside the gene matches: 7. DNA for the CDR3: TGTGCCACCAGTGATTCCCCTGGCAGGGGGAATGAGCAGTTCTTC. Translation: CATSDSPGRGNEQFF.

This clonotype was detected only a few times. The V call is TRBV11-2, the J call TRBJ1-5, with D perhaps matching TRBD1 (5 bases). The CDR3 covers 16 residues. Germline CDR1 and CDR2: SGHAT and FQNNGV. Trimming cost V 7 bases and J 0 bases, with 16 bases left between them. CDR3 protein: CASTARDGFSNQPQHF. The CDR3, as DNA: TGTGCCAGCACCGCAAGGGACGGCTTTAGCAATCAGCCCCAGCATTTT.

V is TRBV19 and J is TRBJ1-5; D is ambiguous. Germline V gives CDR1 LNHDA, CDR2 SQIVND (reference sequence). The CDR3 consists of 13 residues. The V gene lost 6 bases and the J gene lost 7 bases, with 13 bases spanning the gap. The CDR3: CASRGSARQPQHF. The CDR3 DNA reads TGTGCCAGTAGGGGGTCGGCTCGACAGCCCCAGCATTTT.

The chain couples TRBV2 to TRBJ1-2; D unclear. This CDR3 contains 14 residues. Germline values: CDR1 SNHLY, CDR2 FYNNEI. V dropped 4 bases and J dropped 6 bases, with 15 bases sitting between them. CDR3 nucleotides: TGTGCCAGCAGTGTAACCACCGGGGTCGATGGCTACACCTTC. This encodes CASSVTTGVDGYTF.

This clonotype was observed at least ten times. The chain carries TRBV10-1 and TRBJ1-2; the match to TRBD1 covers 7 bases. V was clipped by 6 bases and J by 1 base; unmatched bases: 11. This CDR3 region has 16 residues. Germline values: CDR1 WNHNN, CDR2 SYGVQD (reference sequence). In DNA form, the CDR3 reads TGCGCCAGCAGGGGGGACAGCCCTTTGCTTAACTATGGCTACACCTTC. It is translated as CASRGDSPLLNYGYTF.

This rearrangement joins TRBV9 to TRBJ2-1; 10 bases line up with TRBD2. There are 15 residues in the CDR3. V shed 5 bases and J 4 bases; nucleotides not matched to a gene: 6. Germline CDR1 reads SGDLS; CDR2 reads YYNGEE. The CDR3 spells CASSYSTSGYNEQFF. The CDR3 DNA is TGTGCCAGCAGTTACTCGACTAGCGGGTACAATGAGCAGTTCTTC.

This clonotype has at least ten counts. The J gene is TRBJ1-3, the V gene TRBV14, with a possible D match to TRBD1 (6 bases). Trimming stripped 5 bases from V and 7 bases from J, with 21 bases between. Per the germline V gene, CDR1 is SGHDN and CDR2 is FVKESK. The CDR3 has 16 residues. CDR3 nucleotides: TGTGCCAGCAGCTCGTGGACAGCAGATCGCGTTAACACCATATATTTT. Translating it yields CASSSWTADRVNTIYF.

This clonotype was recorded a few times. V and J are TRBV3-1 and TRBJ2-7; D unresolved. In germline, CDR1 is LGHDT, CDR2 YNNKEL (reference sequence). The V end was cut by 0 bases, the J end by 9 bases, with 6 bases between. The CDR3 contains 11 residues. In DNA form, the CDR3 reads TGTGCCAGCAGCCAAGATAATGGGCAGTACTTC. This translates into CASSQDNGQYF.

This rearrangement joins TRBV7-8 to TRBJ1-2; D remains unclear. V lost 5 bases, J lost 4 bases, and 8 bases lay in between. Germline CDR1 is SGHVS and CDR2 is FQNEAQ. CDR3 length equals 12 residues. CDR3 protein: CASSHERYGYTF. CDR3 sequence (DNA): TGTGCCAGCAGCCACGAACGCTATGGCTACACCTTC.

The CDR3 DNA follows: TGCGCCAGCAGCTTCATCGGCTCTGGAAACACCATATATTTT. Translating it yields CASSFIGSGNTIYF. The J gene is TRBJ1-3, the V gene TRBV5-1, with D unresolved. Trimming removed 2 bases from V and 0 bases from J, with 6 bases in between. CDR1 is SGHRS and CDR2 is YFSETQ in the germline V gene. The CDR3 is made up of 14 amino acids.

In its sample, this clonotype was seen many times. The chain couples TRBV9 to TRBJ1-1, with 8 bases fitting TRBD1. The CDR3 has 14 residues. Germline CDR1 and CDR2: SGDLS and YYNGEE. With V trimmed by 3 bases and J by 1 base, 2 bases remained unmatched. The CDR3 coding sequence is TGTGCCAGCAGCGCTGGACAGGGGAACACTGAAGCTTTCTTT. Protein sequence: CASSAGQGNTEAFF.

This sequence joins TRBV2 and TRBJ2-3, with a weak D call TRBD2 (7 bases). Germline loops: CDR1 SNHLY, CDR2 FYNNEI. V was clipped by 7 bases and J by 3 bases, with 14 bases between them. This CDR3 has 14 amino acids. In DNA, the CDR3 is TGTGCCAGCAAGGGGGGGGCGCGGACAGATACGCAGTATTTT. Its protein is CASKGGARTDTQYF. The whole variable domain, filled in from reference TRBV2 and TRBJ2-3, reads EPEVTQTPSHQVTQMGQEVILRCVPISNHLYFYWYRQILGQKVEFLVSFYNNEISEKSEIFDDQFSVERPDGSNFTLKIRSTKLEDSAMYFCASKGGARTDTQYFGPGTRLTVL.

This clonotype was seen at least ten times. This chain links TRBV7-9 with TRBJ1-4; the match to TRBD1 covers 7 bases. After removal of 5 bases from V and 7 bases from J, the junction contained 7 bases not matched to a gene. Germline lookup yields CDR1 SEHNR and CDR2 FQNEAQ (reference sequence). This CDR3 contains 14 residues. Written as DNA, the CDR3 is TGTGCCAGCAGCCCCAGGGGGATGGGTGAAAAACTGTTTTTT. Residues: CASSPRGMGEKLFF.

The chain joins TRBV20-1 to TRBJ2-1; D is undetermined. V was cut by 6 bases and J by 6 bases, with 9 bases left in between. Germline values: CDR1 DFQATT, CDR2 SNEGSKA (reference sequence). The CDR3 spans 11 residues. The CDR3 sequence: CSAASGNEQFF. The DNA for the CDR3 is TGCAGTGCCGCGTCGGGCAATGAGCAGTTCTTC.

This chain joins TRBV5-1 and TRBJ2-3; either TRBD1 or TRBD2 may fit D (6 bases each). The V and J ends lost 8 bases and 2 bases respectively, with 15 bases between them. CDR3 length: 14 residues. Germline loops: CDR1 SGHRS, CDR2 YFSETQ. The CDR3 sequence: CASKGGSLTDTQYF. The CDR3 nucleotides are TGCGCCAGTAAAGGGGGGTCCCTCACAGATACGCAGTATTTT.

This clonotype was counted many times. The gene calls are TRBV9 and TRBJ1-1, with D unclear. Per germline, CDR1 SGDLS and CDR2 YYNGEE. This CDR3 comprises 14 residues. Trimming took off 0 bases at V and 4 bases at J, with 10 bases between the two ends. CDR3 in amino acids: CASSVGGGGTEAFF. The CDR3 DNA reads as TGTGCCAGCAGCGTAGGAGGTGGTGGCACTGAAGCTTTCTTT.

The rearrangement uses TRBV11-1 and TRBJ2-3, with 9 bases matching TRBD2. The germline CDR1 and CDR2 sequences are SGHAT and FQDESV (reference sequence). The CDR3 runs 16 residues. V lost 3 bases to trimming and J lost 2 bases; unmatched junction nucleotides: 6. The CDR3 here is CASSLSSGENTDTQYF. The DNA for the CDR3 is TGTGCCAGCAGCTTGTCTAGCGGGGAGAACACAGATACGCAGTATTTT.

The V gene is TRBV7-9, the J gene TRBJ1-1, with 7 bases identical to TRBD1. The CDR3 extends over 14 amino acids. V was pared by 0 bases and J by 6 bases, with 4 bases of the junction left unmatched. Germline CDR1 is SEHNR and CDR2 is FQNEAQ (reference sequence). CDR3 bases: TGTGCCAGCAGCTTAGCAGGGGGCGCCCCTGAAGCTTTCTTT. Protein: CASSLAGGAPEAFF.

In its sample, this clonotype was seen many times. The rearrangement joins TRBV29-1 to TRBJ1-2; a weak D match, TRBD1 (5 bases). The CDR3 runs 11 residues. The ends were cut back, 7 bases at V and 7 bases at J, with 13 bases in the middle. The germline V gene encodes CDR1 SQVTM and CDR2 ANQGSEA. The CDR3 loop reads CSGYSGFGYTF. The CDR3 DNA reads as TGCAGCGGATATTCAGGGTTTGGCTACACCTTC. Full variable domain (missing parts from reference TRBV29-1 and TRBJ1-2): SAVISQKPSRDICQRGTSLTIQCQVDSQVTMMFWYRQQPGQSLTLIATANQGSEATYESGFVIDKFPISRPNLTFSTLTVSNMSPEDSSIYLCSGYSGFGYTFGSGTRLTVV.

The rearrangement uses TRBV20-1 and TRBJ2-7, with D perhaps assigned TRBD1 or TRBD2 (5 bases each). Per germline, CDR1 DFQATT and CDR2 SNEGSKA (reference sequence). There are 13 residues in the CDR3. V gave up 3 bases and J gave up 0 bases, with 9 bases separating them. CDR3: CSASRDHSYEQYF. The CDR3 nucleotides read TGCAGTGCTAGCCGGGACCACTCCTACGAGCAGTACTTC.

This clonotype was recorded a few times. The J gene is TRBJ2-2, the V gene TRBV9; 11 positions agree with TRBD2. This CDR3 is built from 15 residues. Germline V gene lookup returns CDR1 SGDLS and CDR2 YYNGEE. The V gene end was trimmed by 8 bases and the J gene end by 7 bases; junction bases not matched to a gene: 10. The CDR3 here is CASRSGGAYGGELFF. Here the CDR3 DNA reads TGTGCCAGTCGTAGCGGGGGGGCTTACGGCGGGGAGCTGTTTTTT. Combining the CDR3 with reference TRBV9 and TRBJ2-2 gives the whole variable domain DSGVTQTPKHLITATGQRVTLRCSPRSGDLSVYWYQQSLDQGLQFLIQYYNGEERAKGNILERFSAQQFPDLHSELNLSSLELGDSALYFCASRSGGAYGGELFFGEGSRLTVL.

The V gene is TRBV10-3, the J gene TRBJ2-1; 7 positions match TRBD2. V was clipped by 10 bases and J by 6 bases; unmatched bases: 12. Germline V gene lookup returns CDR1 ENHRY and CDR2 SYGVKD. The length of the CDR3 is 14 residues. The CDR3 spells CASRRTSQPNEQFF. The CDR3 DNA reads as TGTGCCAGCAGAAGGACTAGTCAGCCCAATGAGCAGTTCTTC.

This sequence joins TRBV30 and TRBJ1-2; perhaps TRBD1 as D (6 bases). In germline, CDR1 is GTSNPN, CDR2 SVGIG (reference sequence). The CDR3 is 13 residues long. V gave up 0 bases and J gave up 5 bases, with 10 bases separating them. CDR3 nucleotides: TGTGCCTGGAGTGTACAGGGTTCTTATGGCTACACCTTC. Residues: CAWSVQGSYGYTF.

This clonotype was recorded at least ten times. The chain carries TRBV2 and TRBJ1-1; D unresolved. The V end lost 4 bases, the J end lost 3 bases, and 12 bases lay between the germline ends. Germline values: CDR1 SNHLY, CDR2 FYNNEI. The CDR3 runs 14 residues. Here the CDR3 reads CASSGKGGDTEAFF. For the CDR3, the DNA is TGTGCCAGCAGTGGGAAGGGCGGGGACACTGAAGCTTTCTTT. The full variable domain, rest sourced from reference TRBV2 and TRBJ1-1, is EPEVTQTPSHQVTQMGQEVILRCVPISNHLYFYWYRQILGQKVEFLVSFYNNEISEKSEIFDDQFSVERPDGSNFTLKIRSTKLEDSAMYFCASSGKGGDTEAFFGQGTRLTVV.

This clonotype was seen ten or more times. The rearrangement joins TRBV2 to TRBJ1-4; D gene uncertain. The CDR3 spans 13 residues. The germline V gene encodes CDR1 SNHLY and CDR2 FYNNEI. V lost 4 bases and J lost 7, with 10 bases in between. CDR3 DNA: TGTGCCAGCAGTGTCGAAGGGAGTGAAAAACTGTTTTTT. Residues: CASSVEGSEKLFF.

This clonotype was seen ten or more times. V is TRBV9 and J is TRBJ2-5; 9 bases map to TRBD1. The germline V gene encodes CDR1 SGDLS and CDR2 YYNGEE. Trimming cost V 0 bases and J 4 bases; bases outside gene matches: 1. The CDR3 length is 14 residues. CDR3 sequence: CASSVGGQGETQYF. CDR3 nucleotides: TGTGCCAGCAGCGTAGGGGGACAGGGAGAGACCCAGTACTTC.

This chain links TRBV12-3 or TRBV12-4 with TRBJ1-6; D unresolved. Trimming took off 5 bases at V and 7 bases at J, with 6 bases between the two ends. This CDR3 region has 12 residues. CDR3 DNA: TGTGCCAGCAGTACAGCAAATTCACCCCTCCACTTT. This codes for CASSTANSPLHF.